The 18 T cell receptor beta chains in this list originate from one sample, sequenced in a study of cytomegalovirus exposure and HLA in healthy donors listed by TCRdb under 2017. Preparation of the library involved the immunoSEQ multiplex PCR assay. The multiplex PCR relied on a mix of 60 forward primers for TCR Vbeta segments and 13 reverse primers for TCR Jbeta segments. In its TCRdb copy, this immuneACCESS table keeps in-frame sequences only and misses some clones. Where compared with another copy, unresolved V genes explain less than half of these, and the others have no known cause. The sample table records over 150,000 clones; roughly 80% of these occur just once. The top ten clones comprise about 11% of the sample. Sequencing was done on a sample of PBMCs. The source is a man aged 50 to 60 in good health and CMV-seropositive.

In its sample, this clone was seen once. This sequence joins TRBV21-1 and TRBJ1-2; TRBD1, the table's D call, lacks a check against the DNA. TRBV21-1 is deemed a pseudogene. This CDR3 has 15 amino acids. In DNA, the CDR3 is TGTGCCAGCAGCAAAGGGGCAGGGTCATGTAGGGGCTACACCTTC. It yields the protein CASSKGAGSCRGYTF.

The chain has TRBV4-2 and TRBJ2-5; D may be TRBD1 (8 bases). TRBJ2-7 matches the DNA end more closely, so the J call is doubtful. The CDR3 consists of 15 residues. The germline V gene encodes CDR1 LGHNA and CDR2 YNFKEQ. CDR3 in amino acids: CASSPRQGTIYEQYF. The DNA of the CDR3 is TGTGCCAGCAGCCCCAGACAGGGGACTATCTACGAGCAGTACTTC.

The J gene is TRBJ1-1, the V gene TRBV28; D gene unclear. Trimming removed 5 bases at V and 12 bases at J, with 25 bases between. CDR1 MDHEN and CDR2 SYDVKM come from the germline V gene. The CDR3 has 15 residues. CDR3 nucleotide sequence: TGTGCCAGCAGTCCCGGAGGGTCAATAGAGTATGGAACTTTCTTT. It encodes CASSPGGSIEYGTFF.

The V gene is TRBV7-9, the J gene TRBJ1-4; 9 bases agree with TRBD1. Germline CDR1 reads SEHNR; CDR2 reads FQNEAQ (reference sequence). The V gene end was trimmed by 5 bases and the J gene end by 0 bases; junction bases not matched to a gene: 7. The CDR3 is 17 amino acids. CDR3 sequence (DNA): TGTGCCAGCAGCCTAGGACAGGGGACTACAACTAATGAAAAACTGTTTTTT. It translates to CASSLGQGTTTNEKLFF.

The chain recombines TRBV6-5 with TRBJ1-4; tentatively, D is TRBD1 (5 bases). Trimming took 2 bases from V and 7 from J, leaving 17 bases between them. CDR3 length: 16 amino acids. Germline loops: CDR1 MNHEY, CDR2 SVGAGI. This CDR3 is CASSYSSVGASEKLFF. CDR3 DNA: TGTGCCAGCAGTTACAGTTCTGTTGGGGCTTCTGAAAAACTGTTTTTT.

This clone showed up just once. The rearrangement links TRBV27 to TRBJ2-1; 13 positions match TRBD2. Germline V lookup: CDR1 MNHEY, CDR2 SMNVEV (reference sequence). Trimming at V came to 6 bases and at J to 0 bases, leaving 8 bases not matched to a gene. The CDR3 length is 18 residues. The CDR3 DNA reads TGTGCCAGCAGGCCCGGGACTAGCGGGATTCGCTCCTACAATGAGCAGTTCTTC. Translating it yields CASRPGTSGIRSYNEQFF.

The V gene is TRBV10-3, the J gene TRBJ2-7, with TRBD1 matching 9 bases. This CDR3 region has 15 residues. The trim removed 5 bases at V and 7 bases at J, leaving 12 bases unmatched. The germline CDR1 and CDR2 sequences are ENHRY and SYGVKD. The CDR3 region has the DNA TGTGCCATCAGTACCACCGGGACAGGGTTGAAGGAGCAGTACTTC. Amino acids: CAISTTGTGLKEQYF.

The V and J genes are TRBV4-3 and TRBJ2-3; D might be TRBD2 (7 bases). The CDR3 loop spans 16 amino acids. Trimming took 0 bases from V and 2 from J, leaving 12 bases between them. Per germline, CDR1 LGHNA and CDR2 YSLEER. The CDR3 bases are TGCGCCAGCAGCCAAGAGGGGCGGGGGCTCACAGATACGCAGTATTTT. Protein sequence: CASSQEGRGLTDTQYF.

About this clone itself: This specimen includes other DNA sequences encoding the same CDR3. The DNA of the CDR3 is TGTGCCAGCAATGTGGGAGGGCCTGGGGAGACCCAGTACTTC. This translates into CASNVGGPGETQYF. The V call is TRBV2, the J call TRBJ2-5; TRBD2 aligns across 7 bases. Trimming took 7 bases from V and 5 from J; bases not matched to a gene: 10. The CDR3 sequence is 14 residues long. The germline V gene has CDR1 SNHLY and CDR2 FYNNEI. Together with reference TRBV2 and TRBJ2-5, the CDR3 gives the full variable domain: EPEVTQTPSHQVTQMGQEVILRCVPISNHLYFYWYRQILGQKVEFLVSFYNNEISEKSEIFDDQFSVERPDGSNFTLKIRSTKLEDSAMYFCASNVGGPGETQYFGPGTRLLVL.

As concerns this clone: A read error may account for a junction end that differs from germline. The chain recombines TRBV7-7 with TRBJ2-1; 8 bases line up with TRBD1. In germline, CDR1 is SSHAT, CDR2 FNYEAQ (reference sequence). The CDR3 totals 14 residues. The CDR3 reads CASSPPDRADEQFF. DNA of the CDR3: TGTGCTAGCAGCCCGCCGGACAGGGCGGACGAGCAGTTCTTC.

This chain links TRBV29-1 with TRBJ1-2; D call uncertain. Per germline, CDR1 SQVTM and CDR2 ANQGSEA. The CDR3 runs 11 residues. Trimming took 7 bases from V and 2 from J, leaving 8 bases between them. CDR3 sequence: CSDLSNYGYTF. For the CDR3, the DNA is TGCAGCGACCTATCCAACTATGGCTACACCTTC.

This clone was seen only a few times. J is TRBJ1-1 and V is TRBV5-1; D is unresolved. The V end lost 1 base, the J end lost 3 bases, and 7 bases lay between the germline ends. CDR1 and CDR2 from the germline V gene are SGHRS and YFSETQ. This CDR3 is 13 amino acids long. The DNA of the CDR3 is TGCGCCAGCAGCTTGCACCCGGACACTGAAGCTTTCTTT. This translates into CASSLHPDTEAFF.

This chain links TRBV19 with TRBJ2-5, with 9 bases matching TRBD1. The V and J ends lost 1 base and 5 bases, in that order; junction bases with no gene match: 5. Germline CDR1 reads LNHDA; CDR2 reads SQIVND (reference sequence). The CDR3 totals 15 residues. CDR3 in amino acids: CASSIGDRVGETQYF. The CDR3 coding sequence is TGTGCCAGTAGTATAGGGGACAGGGTCGGGGAGACCCAGTACTTC.

The table lists this clone with a count of one. The chain carries TRBV6-6 and TRBJ2-5; D perhaps matches TRBD2 (5 bases). V was trimmed by 6 bases and J by 5 bases, leaving 13 bases between them. Germline V gene lookup returns CDR1 MNHNY and CDR2 SVGAGI (reference sequence). This CDR3 region has 13 residues. The CDR3 is CASSRTSSETQYF. The DNA of the CDR3 is TGTGCCAGCAGCCGAACTAGTTCTGAGACCCAGTACTTC.

The chain recombines TRBV19 with TRBJ1-1, with no clear D. CDR3 length equals 15 residues. Per germline, CDR1 LNHDA and CDR2 SQIVND (reference sequence). V was shortened by 5 bases and J by 6 bases, with 19 bases between the two germline ends. CDR3 sequence reads: CASSLKNQPLPEAFF. The CDR3 bases are TGTGCCAGTAGTCTAAAGAATCAACCGCTTCCTGAAGCTTTCTTT.

This chain links TRBV19 with TRBJ2-3, with 9 bases fitting TRBD1. V was clipped by 6 bases and J by 4 bases; unmatched bases: 5. The CDR3 spans 14 residues. The germline CDR1 and CDR2 sequences are LNHDA and SQIVND (reference sequence). The chain's CDR3 is CASSKQGAADTQYF. CDR3 DNA: TGTGCCAGTAGCAAACAGGGGGCGGCAGATACGCAGTATTTT.

This CDR3 reads CASSLAGGQNEQFF. CDR3 DNA: TGTGCCAGCAGTTTAGCGGGAGGGCAGAATGAGCAGTTCTTC. This chain uses TRBV27 with TRBJ2-1; TRBD2 matches at 9 bases. V lost 2 bases to trimming and J lost 7 bases; unmatched junction nucleotides: 3. Germline V lookup: CDR1 MNHEY, CDR2 SMNVEV (reference sequence). The CDR3 runs 14 residues.

About this clone: The DNA is omitted, as the CDR3 cannot be located on it reliably, and the CDR3 follows TCRdb's listing. This sequence joins TRBV6-6 and TRBJ2-7; the tabulated D call, TRBD1, remains unverified against the DNA. Including both end residues, the CDR3 is 15 amino acids long. The germline V gene encodes CDR1 MNHNY and CDR2 SVGAGI (reference sequence). CDR3 amino acids: CASIFGRGTISSWYF.